A selection of T cell receptor beta chains follows, all from one sample in a study of shared clonotypes between healthy human individuals. The protocol was immunoSEQ multiplex PCR, while the TCRdb copy is restricted to in-frame clones and leaves out a portion. Among 190,000 or so clones, approximately 95% were seen once, and the ten largest hold around 0.072%. The sequencing sample was made of naive CD4+ T cells sorted from blood. These receptor sequences come from a woman in her twenties or thirties in good health. CDR3s include the opening cysteine and the closing phenylalanine or tryptophan. Fields, in order: clone size, V gene, D gene, J gene, CDR3 protein, CDR3 DNA. The D gene is left open where the match is weak. Size values are once, few and many counts, or a class for expanded clones, and some rows have none.

clone size: -; V gene: TRBV19; D gene: -; J gene: TRBJ1-1; CDR3 protein: CASTLGYRATEAFF; CDR3 DNA: TGTGCCAGTACCCTGGGGTACAGGGCCACTGAAGCTTTCTTT
clone size: -; V gene: TRBV19; D gene: TRBD2; J gene: TRBJ2-1; CDR3 protein: CASSIGSSGGDEQFF; CDR3 DNA: TGTGCCAGTAGTATAGGGAGTAGCGGGGGGGATGAGCAGTTCTTC
clone size: once; V gene: TRBV28; D gene: TRBD2; J gene: TRBJ2-3; CDR3 protein: CASSSPERDTQYF; CDR3 DNA: TGTGCCAGCAGTTCTCCCGAGCGGGACACGCAGTATTTT
clone size: -; V gene: TRBV6-5; D gene: -; J gene: TRBJ1-2; CDR3 protein: CAGAGANYGYTF; CDR3 DNA: TGTGCCGGGGCAGGGGCTAACTATGGCTACACCTTC
clone size: -; V gene: TRBV7-3; D gene: TRBD2; J gene: TRBJ2-1; CDR3 protein: CASSLVGPGTSKLNEQFF; CDR3 DNA: TGTGCCAGCAGCCTTGTAGGGCCCGGGACTAGCAAATTGAATGAGCAGTTCTTC
clone size: -; V gene: TRBV28; D gene: TRBD1; J gene: TRBJ1-2; CDR3 protein: CASVQGARGYTF; CDR3 DNA: TGTGCCAGCGTACAGGGGGCTCGAGGCTACACCTTC
clone size: -; V gene: TRBV6-1; D gene: TRBD1; J gene: TRBJ1-2; CDR3 protein: CASPIRQGINYGYTF; CDR3 DNA: TGTGCCAGCCCCATAAGACAGGGGATAAACTATGGCTACACCTTC
clone size: -; V gene: TRBV19; D gene: TRBD1; J gene: TRBJ1-5; CDR3 protein: CASKGTGGRSNQPQHF; CDR3 DNA: TGTGCCAGTAAAGGGACAGGGGGCCGTAGCAATCAGCCCCAGCATTTT
clone size: -; V gene: TRBV29-1; D gene: TRBD1; J gene: TRBJ1-2; CDR3 protein: CSASGTGFLDGYTF; CDR3 DNA: TGCAGCGCCTCCGGGACAGGGTTTCTAGATGGCTACACCTTC
clone size: -; V gene: TRBV14; D gene: -; J gene: TRBJ2-7; CDR3 protein: CASSQGILRDTGYEQYF; CDR3 DNA: TGTGCCAGCAGCCAAGGAATATTAAGGGACACAGGTTACGAGCAGTACTTC
clone size: once; V gene: TRBV2; D gene: -; J gene: TRBJ1-1; CDR3 protein: CASSVDTPEAFF; CDR3 DNA: TGTGCCAGCAGCGTTGACACTCCTGAAGCTTTCTTT
clone size: -; V gene: TRBV4-1; D gene: -; J gene: TRBJ2-5; CDR3 protein: CASSPPGAGEQYF; CDR3 DNA: TGCGCCAGCAGCCCTCCAGGGGCGGGGGAGCAGTACTTC
clone size: -; V gene: TRBV4-1; D gene: -; J gene: TRBJ1-1; CDR3 protein: CASSQVSGGEAKAFF; CDR3 DNA: TGCGCCAGCAGCCAAGTTTCTGGGGGAGAGGCAAAAGCTTTCTTT
clone size: -; V gene: TRBV28; D gene: -; J gene: TRBJ2-7; CDR3 protein: CASSIPPYRDDYEQYF; CDR3 DNA: TGTGCCAGCAGTATCCCCCCCTACCGGGACGACTACGAGCAGTACTTC
clone size: -; V gene: TRBV30; D gene: -; J gene: TRBJ2-7; CDR3 protein: CACQARRATYEQYF; CDR3 DNA: TGTGCCTGCCAAGCCCGAAGAGCGACCTACGAGCAGTACTTC
clone size: -; V gene: TRBV5-1; D gene: -; J gene: TRBJ2-1; CDR3 protein: CASSLEGRVGYNEQFF; CDR3 DNA: TGCGCCAGCAGCTTGGAAGGGCGGGTAGGTTACAATGAGCAGTTCTTC
clone size: -; V gene: TRBV7-6; D gene: -; J gene: TRBJ2-3; CDR3 protein: CASSPRYREGTDTQYF; CDR3 DNA: TGTGCCAGCAGCCCCAGATACAGGGAGGGAACAGATACGCAGTATTTT
clone size: -; V gene: TRBV19; D gene: -; J gene: TRBJ2-3; CDR3 protein: CASSIGQLHPDTQYF; CDR3 DNA: TGTGCCAGTAGTATTGGACAGCTACATCCAGATACGCAGTATTTT
clone size: -; V gene: TRBV5-1; D gene: -; J gene: TRBJ2-4; CDR3 protein: CASSLEGTSPKNIQYF; CDR3 DNA: TGCGCCAGCAGCTTGGAAGGGACATCGCCCAAAAACATTCAGTACTTC
clone size: -; V gene: TRBV13; D gene: TRBD2; J gene: TRBJ2-5; CDR3 protein: CASSLERGLAGVLETQYF; CDR3 DNA: TGTGCCAGCAGCTTAGAACGAGGGCTAGCGGGAGTTTTGGAGACCCAGTACTTC
clone size: -; V gene: TRBV7-7; D gene: TRBD1; J gene: TRBJ2-5; CDR3 protein: CASSPGTALLETQYF; CDR3 DNA: TGTGCCAGCAGCCCAGGGACAGCACTGTTAGAGACCCAGTACTTC
clone size: -; V gene: TRBV5-1; D gene: -; J gene: TRBJ2-3; CDR3 protein: CASSLEREEDTQYF; CDR3 DNA: TGCGCCAGCAGCTTGGAAAGGGAGGAAGATACGCAGTATTTT
clone size: once; V gene: TRBV19; D gene: -; J gene: TRBJ1-2; CDR3 protein: CASSTDRGVYGYTF; CDR3 DNA: TGTGCCAGTAGTACCGACCGGGGCGTATATGGCTACACCTTC
clone size: -; V gene: TRBV25-1; D gene: TRBD1; J gene: TRBJ2-7; CDR3 protein: CASSESRGQGYEQYF; CDR3 DNA: TGTGCCAGCAGTGAATCTCGCGGACAGGGCTACGAGCAGTACTTC
clone size: -; V gene: TRBV6-5; D gene: -; J gene: TRBJ2-5; CDR3 protein: CASSSRLVPLQETQYF; CDR3 DNA: TGTGCCAGCAGTTCCAGACTAGTACCACTCCAAGAGACCCAGTACTTC
clone size: -; V gene: TRBV6-1; D gene: TRBD1; J gene: TRBJ2-7; CDR3 protein: CASSQTGGEQYF; CDR3 DNA: TGTGCCAGCAGTCAGACAGGGGGAGAGCAGTACTTC
clone size: -; V gene: TRBV2; D gene: -; J gene: TRBJ2-6; CDR3 protein: CASSYTGANVLTF; CDR3 DNA: TGTGCCAGCAGTTACACTGGGGCCAACGTCCTGACTTTC
clone size: -; V gene: TRBV2; D gene: TRBD1; J gene: TRBJ1-4; CDR3 protein: CASSDTTGSNEKLFF; CDR3 DNA: TGTGCCAGCAGTGACACGACAGGGTCAAATGAAAAACTGTTTTTT
clone size: -; V gene: TRBV18; D gene: -; J gene: TRBJ2-3; CDR3 protein: CASSPTETGLTDTQYF; CDR3 DNA: TGTGCCAGCTCACCAACCGAGACAGGTCTCACAGATACGCAGTATTTT
clone size: -; V gene: TRBV18; D gene: TRBD2; J gene: TRBJ2-1; CDR3 protein: CASSLQRDTYNEQFF; CDR3 DNA: TGTGCCAGCTCACTCCAGCGGGATACCTACAATGAGCAGTTCTTC
clone size: once; V gene: TRBV28; D gene: -; J gene: TRBJ1-3; CDR3 protein: CASSFLKGASGNTIYF; CDR3 DNA: TGTGCCAGCAGTTTCCTAAAAGGGGCTAGTGGAAACACCATATATTTT
clone size: -; V gene: TRBV7-7; D gene: -; J gene: TRBJ2-5; CDR3 protein: CASSLGVRSGETQYF; CDR3 DNA: TGTGCCAGCAGCTTAGGTGTGCGTTCTGGGGAGACCCAGTACTTC
clone size: -; V gene: TRBV2; D gene: TRBD1; J gene: TRBJ2-7; CDR3 protein: CASILPGQSYEQYF; CDR3 DNA: TGTGCCAGCATACTACCGGGACAGTCCTACGAGCAGTACTTC
clone size: -; V gene: TRBV27; D gene: -; J gene: TRBJ1-1; CDR3 protein: CASGELRTEAFF; CDR3 DNA: TGTGCCAGCGGGGAGCTGCGGACTGAAGCTTTCTTT
clone size: once; V gene: TRBV18; D gene: -; J gene: TRBJ1-4; CDR3 protein: CASSPNRAENEKLFF; CDR3 DNA: TGTGCCAGCTCACCGAACAGGGCGGAAAATGAAAAACTGTTTTTT
clone size: -; V gene: TRBV14; D gene: -; J gene: TRBJ2-2; CDR3 protein: CASSQETGAGELFF; CDR3 DNA: TGTGCCAGCAGCCAAGAGACGGGGGCCGGGGAGCTGTTTTTT
clone size: -; V gene: TRBV4-2; D gene: -; J gene: TRBJ2-5; CDR3 protein: CASSQEPLQETQYF; CDR3 DNA: TGTGCCAGCAGCCAAGAACCCCTACAAGAGACCCAGTACTTC
clone size: -; V gene: TRBV18; D gene: -; J gene: TRBJ1-1; CDR3 protein: CASSPRQAMNTEAFF; CDR3 DNA: TGTGCCAGCTCACCTAGACAGGCCATGAACACTGAAGCTTTCTTT
clone size: -; V gene: TRBV4-1; D gene: -; J gene: TRBJ2-1; CDR3 protein: CASSPRRGGLEGGEFF; CDR3 DNA: TGCGCCAGCAGCCCGAGGAGGGGGGGCCTGGAGGGAGGGGAGTTCTTC
clone size: -; V gene: TRBV15; D gene: -; J gene: TRBJ2-7; CDR3 protein: CATSRVADSQDEQYF; CDR3 DNA: TGTGCCACCAGCAGAGTAGCGGACTCTCAGGACGAGCAGTACTTC
clone size: -; V gene: TRBV18; D gene: TRBD1; J gene: TRBJ2-1; CDR3 protein: CASSPPGQGTSEQFF; CDR3 DNA: TGTGCCAGCTCACCACCGGGACAGGGAACGAGTGAGCAGTTCTTC
clone size: once; V gene: TRBV20-1; D gene: -; J gene: TRBJ1-2; CDR3 protein: CSARPPGYTF; CDR3 DNA: TGCAGTGCCCGACCCCCTGGCTACACCTTC
clone size: -; V gene: TRBV18; D gene: -; J gene: TRBJ1-2; CDR3 protein: CASSPSMGDDGYTF; CDR3 DNA: TGTGCCAGCTCACCGTCCATGGGAGATGATGGCTACACCTTC
clone size: -; V gene: TRBV28; D gene: -; J gene: TRBJ1-2; CDR3 protein: CASSPPTDYGYTF; CDR3 DNA: TGTGCCAGCAGTCCACCGACGGACTATGGCTACACCTTC
clone size: -; V gene: TRBV5-5; D gene: TRBD1; J gene: TRBJ1-1; CDR3 protein: CASSTRTGWRDTEAFF; CDR3 DNA: TGTGCCAGCAGCACTAGGACAGGTTGGAGGGACACTGAAGCTTTCTTT
clone size: -; V gene: TRBV19; D gene: TRBD1; J gene: TRBJ1-5; CDR3 protein: CASSTGVGTGRKNQPQHF; CDR3 DNA: TGTGCCAGTAGTACCGGGGTCGGGACAGGTAGGAAGAATCAGCCCCAGCATTTT
clone size: -; V gene: TRBV4-2; D gene: TRBD1; J gene: TRBJ1-4; CDR3 protein: CASSQEADRAFHEKLFF; CDR3 DNA: TGTGCCAGCAGCCAAGAAGCAGACAGGGCATTTCATGAAAAACTGTTTTTT
clone size: -; V gene: TRBV4-2; D gene: -; J gene: TRBJ2-3; CDR3 protein: CASSLERPRRGSTDTQYF; CDR3 DNA: TGTGCCAGCAGCCTTGAACGTCCTAGGAGGGGAAGCACAGATACGCAGTATTTT
clone size: -; V gene: TRBV27; D gene: -; J gene: TRBJ2-7; CDR3 protein: CASSLMRERSYEQYF; CDR3 DNA: TGTGCCAGCAGTTTAATGAGGGAAAGGTCCTACGAGCAGTACTTC
clone size: -; V gene: TRBV9; D gene: -; J gene: TRBJ1-2; CDR3 protein: CASSVGPARGYTF; CDR3 DNA: TGTGCCAGCAGCGTAGGCCCCGCTCGAGGCTACACCTTC
clone size: -; V gene: TRBV30; D gene: TRBD2; J gene: TRBJ2-4; CDR3 protein: CAWRGRSSGRNIQYF; CDR3 DNA: TGTGCCTGGAGGGGCCGGAGTAGCGGGAGAAACATTCAGTACTTC
clone size: -; V gene: TRBV4-2; D gene: -; J gene: TRBJ1-2; CDR3 protein: CASSHGQNTNYGYTF; CDR3 DNA: TGTGCCAGCAGCCATGGACAGAATACTAACTATGGCTACACCTTC
clone size: -; V gene: TRBV7-3; D gene: -; J gene: TRBJ2-3; CDR3 protein: CASSPGPTDTQYF; CDR3 DNA: TGTGCCAGCAGCCCTGGACCTACAGATACGCAGTATTTT
clone size: -; V gene: TRBV18; D gene: -; J gene: TRBJ2-7; CDR3 protein: CASSPRGTHEQYF; CDR3 DNA: TGTGCCAGCTCACCTCGGGGGACCCACGAGCAGTACTTC
clone size: once; V gene: TRBV14; D gene: TRBD1; J gene: TRBJ2-7; CDR3 protein: CASSREGTGIWGSYEQYF; CDR3 DNA: TGTGCCAGCAGCCGGGAGGGGACAGGGATCTGGGGCTCCTACGAGCAGTACTTC